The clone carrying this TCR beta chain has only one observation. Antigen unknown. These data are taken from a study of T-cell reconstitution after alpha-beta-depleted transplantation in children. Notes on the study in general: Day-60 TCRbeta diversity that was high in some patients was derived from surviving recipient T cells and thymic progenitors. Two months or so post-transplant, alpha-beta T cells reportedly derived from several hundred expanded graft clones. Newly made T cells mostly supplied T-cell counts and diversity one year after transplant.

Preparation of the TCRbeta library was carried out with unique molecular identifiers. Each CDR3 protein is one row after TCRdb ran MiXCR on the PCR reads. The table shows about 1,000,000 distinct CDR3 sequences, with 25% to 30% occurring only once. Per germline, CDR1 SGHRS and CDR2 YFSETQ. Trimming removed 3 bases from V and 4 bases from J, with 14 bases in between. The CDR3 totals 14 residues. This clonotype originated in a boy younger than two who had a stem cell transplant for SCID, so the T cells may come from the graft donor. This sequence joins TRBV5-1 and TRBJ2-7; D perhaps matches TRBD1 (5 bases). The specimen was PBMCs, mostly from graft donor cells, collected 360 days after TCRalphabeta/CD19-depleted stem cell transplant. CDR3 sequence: CASSWVQGAYEQYF. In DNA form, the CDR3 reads TGCGCCAGCAGCTGGGTTCAGGGTGCATACGAGCAGTACTTC.